This T cell receptor beta chain was documented in a study of molecular identifiers for immune sequencing clone quantification. TCRdb reprocessed the PCR reads via MiXCR and lists one record per CDR3 protein. The sample carries under 600,000 distinct CDR3 sequences, roughly 24% recorded once. This clonotype was detected many times. The origin of this receptor is a human donor in good health. Some libraries in this study had Jurkat cell RNA spiked in. Sample: naive CD8+ T cells from blood, with Jurkat cell RNA spiked in. Regarding subset: FACS-sorted CD8+CD4-CCR7+CD45RA+ naive T cells.

CDR3 in DNA: TGCAGTGTGGCCCCGACAGATACGCAGTATTTT. Translation: CSVAPTDTQYF. This sequence joins TRBV29-1 and TRBJ2-3; D ambiguous. CDR3 length equals 11 residues. Germline assignment: CDR1 SQVTM and CDR2 ANQGSEA.